Reported below is one T cell receptor (beta chain). The V gene lost 4 bases and the J gene lost 7 bases, with 8 bases spanning the gap. Germline V gene data show CDR1 as LNHDA and CDR2 as SQIVND (reference sequence). This CDR3 contains 13 residues. The data derive from a study of cytomegalovirus exposure and HLA in healthy donors. Both 60 Vbeta primers and 13 Jbeta primers went into the PCR. The protocol was immunoSEQ multiplex PCR, while the TCRdb copy is restricted to in-frame clones and leaves out a portion. The table lists over 150,000 clones, 79% of them singletons. The sample was PBMCs. The V and J genes are TRBV19 and TRBJ1-6; tentatively, D is TRBD1 (5 bases). The TCR was taken from a girl aged 10-17 years in good health and CMV-seropositive. The chain's CDR3 is CASSNDRNSPLHF. The CDR3 nucleotides read TGTGCCAGTAGTAACGACAGAAATTCACCCCTCCACTTT.